The rows below give T cell receptor beta chains drawn from one sample of a study of cytomegalovirus exposure and HLA in healthy donors. Produced via immunoSEQ multiplex PCR; TCRdb's table is partial and in-frame only. This table has 200,000 or so clones, over 80% appearing once. The sequenced sample was PBMCs. These receptors were taken from a young man in good health and CMV-seronegative. CDR3s include the opening cysteine and the closing phenylalanine or tryptophan. A D gene is named only where the DNA matches it firmly. The size of a clone is reported for some rows only, either as once, few or many, or as a class for expanded clones.

j_call: TRBJ1-1
v_call: TRBV28
cdr3_length: 16
d_call: NA
clone_size: NA
cdr3_aa: CASSSQVVKEDTEAFF
cdr3_nt: TGTGCCAGCAGTTCCCAGGTGGTAAAGGAGGACACTGAAGCTTTCTTT

j_call: TRBJ1-5
v_call: TRBV9
cdr3_length: 15
d_call: NA
clone_size: NA
cdr3_aa: CASSLGGNSNQPQHF
cdr3_nt: TGTGCCAGCAGCCTTGGGGGGAATAGCAATCAGCCCCAGCATTTT

j_call: TRBJ2-7
v_call: TRBV19
cdr3_length: 14
d_call: TRBD1
clone_size: NA
cdr3_aa: CASSRDRGHYEQYF
cdr3_nt: TGTGCCAGTAGCCGGGACAGGGGGCACTACGAGCAGTACTTC

j_call: TRBJ2-2
v_call: TRBV28
cdr3_length: 14
d_call: NA
clone_size: once
cdr3_aa: CASSRQVNTGELFF
cdr3_nt: TGTGCCAGCAGTAGGCAGGTGAACACCGGGGAGCTGTTTTTT

j_call: TRBJ2-5
v_call: TRBV28
cdr3_length: 17
d_call: TRBD2
clone_size: NA
cdr3_aa: CASRPGLAGAFQETQYF
cdr3_nt: TGTGCCAGCAGGCCGGGACTAGCGGGGGCGTTCCAAGAGACCCAGTACTTC

j_call: TRBJ2-7
v_call: TRBV28
cdr3_length: 14
d_call: TRBD1
clone_size: NA
cdr3_aa: CASNPGQGAWEQYF
cdr3_nt: TGTGCCAGCAACCCGGGACAGGGGGCATGGGAGCAGTACTTC

j_call: TRBJ2-3
v_call: TRBV28
cdr3_length: 19
d_call: TRBD2
clone_size: NA
cdr3_aa: CASSPPGTSGRAGADTQYF
cdr3_nt: TGTGCCAGCAGCCCGCCCGGGACTAGCGGGAGGGCGGGGGCAGATACGCAGTATTTT

j_call: TRBJ1-4
v_call: TRBV19
cdr3_length: 15
d_call: NA
clone_size: NA
cdr3_aa: CASSESGATNEKLFF
cdr3_nt: TGTGCCAGTAGTGAATCAGGGGCAACTAATGAAAAACTGTTTTTT

j_call: TRBJ2-7
v_call: TRBV7-2
cdr3_length: 17
d_call: TRBD2
clone_size: NA
cdr3_aa: CASSLAEGASGFYEQYF
cdr3_nt: TGTGCCAGCAGCTTAGCGGAAGGGGCTAGCGGTTTCTACGAGCAGTACTTC

j_call: TRBJ2-7
v_call: TRBV10-3
cdr3_length: 14
d_call: NA
clone_size: NA
cdr3_aa: CAISGGANIYEQYF
cdr3_nt: TGTGCCATCAGTGGCGGGGCCAATATCTACGAGCAGTACTTC

j_call: TRBJ2-5
v_call: TRBV6-5
cdr3_length: 13
d_call: NA
clone_size: NA
cdr3_aa: CASALGGKETQYF
cdr3_nt: TGTGCCAGCGCCCTCGGAGGAAAAGAGACCCAGTACTTC

j_call: TRBJ2-5
v_call: TRBV18
cdr3_length: 13
d_call: TRBD1
clone_size: NA
cdr3_aa: CASSPTGQETQYF
cdr3_nt: TGTGCCAGCTCACCGACAGGGCAAGAGACCCAGTACTTC

j_call: TRBJ2-7
v_call: TRBV5-1
cdr3_length: 17
d_call: TRBD1
clone_size: NA
cdr3_aa: CASSLEPYRGSSYEQHF
cdr3_nt: TGCGCCAGCAGCTTGGAACCATACAGGGGGAGCTCCTACGAGCAGCACTTC

j_call: TRBJ2-5
v_call: TRBV6-1
cdr3_length: 15
d_call: TRBD1
clone_size: NA
cdr3_aa: CASAARGQNRETQYF
cdr3_nt: TGTGCCAGCGCTGCGAGGGGGCAGAATCGGGAGACCCAGTACTTC

j_call: TRBJ1-1
v_call: TRBV6-6
cdr3_length: 13
d_call: NA
clone_size: NA
cdr3_aa: CASSTQGEGEAFF
cdr3_nt: TGTGCCAGCAGCACACAGGGAGAGGGTGAAGCTTTCTTT

j_call: TRBJ2-3
v_call: TRBV5-4
cdr3_length: 11
d_call: NA
clone_size: NA
cdr3_aa: CASSGIDTQYF
cdr3_nt: TGTGCCAGCAGTGGCATCGATACGCAGTATTTT

j_call: TRBJ2-7
v_call: TRBV7-2
cdr3_length: 13
d_call: NA
clone_size: once
cdr3_aa: CASSRGQVRGQYF
cdr3_nt: TGTGCCAGCAGCCGAGGACAGGTGCGGGGGCAGTACTTC

j_call: TRBJ2-7
v_call: TRBV11-2
cdr3_length: 14
d_call: NA
clone_size: NA
cdr3_aa: CASSQRSTSYEQYF
cdr3_nt: TGTGCCAGCAGCCAGAGGAGTACTTCCTACGAGCAGTACTTC

j_call: TRBJ1-5
v_call: TRBV28
cdr3_length: 16
d_call: TRBD1
clone_size: NA
cdr3_aa: CASSSGQGASNQPQHF
cdr3_nt: TGTGCCAGCAGTTCAGGGCAGGGGGCATCCAATCAGCCCCAGCATTTT

j_call: TRBJ2-3
v_call: TRBV5-1
cdr3_length: 16
d_call: TRBD1
clone_size: NA
cdr3_aa: CASRTRDRAAADTQYF
cdr3_nt: TGCGCCAGCAGGACTAGGGACAGGGCAGCCGCAGATACGCAGTATTTT

j_call: TRBJ2-5
v_call: TRBV19
cdr3_length: 16
d_call: TRBD1
clone_size: NA
cdr3_aa: CASSPGTGAYQETQYF
cdr3_nt: TGTGCCAGTAGTCCGGGGACAGGGGCCTACCAAGAGACCCAGTACTTC

j_call: TRBJ2-7
v_call: TRBV27
cdr3_length: 16
d_call: TRBD2
clone_size: once
cdr3_aa: CASSLVSRESRYEQYF
cdr3_nt: TGTGCCAGCAGTTTAGTTTCGCGGGAGAGCAGATACGAGCAGTACTTC

j_call: TRBJ1-1
v_call: TRBV11-3
cdr3_length: 15
d_call: TRBD1
clone_size: NA
cdr3_aa: CASSKGQGGNTEAFF
cdr3_nt: TGTGCCAGCAGCAAGGGACAGGGGGGAAACACTGAAGCTTTCTTT

j_call: TRBJ1-2
v_call: TRBV2
cdr3_length: 15
d_call: NA
clone_size: NA
cdr3_aa: CASSELVGGLHGYTF
cdr3_nt: TGTGCCAGCAGTGAATTAGTCGGGGGGCTTCATGGCTACACCTTC

j_call: TRBJ2-5
v_call: TRBV11-2
cdr3_length: 14
d_call: NA
clone_size: NA
cdr3_aa: CASSFTREQETQYF
cdr3_nt: TGTGCCAGCAGCTTTACCAGGGAACAAGAGACCCAGTACTTC

j_call: TRBJ2-3
v_call: TRBV28
cdr3_length: 14
d_call: NA
clone_size: NA
cdr3_aa: CASSLGPVPDTQYF
cdr3_nt: TGTGCCAGCAGCCTGGGCCCGGTTCCTGATACGCAGTATTTT

j_call: TRBJ2-3
v_call: TRBV10-3
cdr3_length: 17
d_call: TRBD2
clone_size: NA
cdr3_aa: CAISESGSGSVGDTQYF
cdr3_nt: TGTGCCATCAGTGAGTCCGGTAGCGGGAGTGTTGGAGATACGCAGTATTTT

j_call: TRBJ2-2
v_call: TRBV28
cdr3_length: 15
d_call: TRBD1
clone_size: NA
cdr3_aa: CASSPQGANTGELFF
cdr3_nt: TGTGCCAGCAGTCCACAGGGGGCGAACACCGGGGAGCTGTTTTTT

j_call: TRBJ1-1
v_call: TRBV5-1
cdr3_length: 16
d_call: NA
clone_size: NA
cdr3_aa: CASSFQGMDVNTEAFF
cdr3_nt: TGCGCCAGCAGCTTCCAGGGGATGGATGTGAACACTGAAGCTTTCTTT

j_call: TRBJ2-1
v_call: TRBV11-3
cdr3_length: 14
d_call: TRBD2
clone_size: NA
cdr3_aa: CASSWSGGLSEQFF
cdr3_nt: TGTGCCAGCAGCTGGTCGGGAGGGCTTAGTGAGCAGTTCTTC

j_call: TRBJ2-2
v_call: TRBV14
cdr3_length: 18
d_call: NA
clone_size: NA
cdr3_aa: CASSPVTRRIPPTGELFF
cdr3_nt: TGTGCCAGCAGCCCCGTGACTAGAAGGATCCCTCCGACCGGGGAGCTGTTTTTT

j_call: TRBJ1-6
v_call: TRBV7-9
cdr3_length: 15
d_call: TRBD1
clone_size: NA
cdr3_aa: CASSLAGTGGSPLHF
cdr3_nt: TGTGCCAGCAGCTTAGCAGGGACAGGGGGTTCACCCCTCCACTTT

j_call: TRBJ1-4
v_call: TRBV7-9
cdr3_length: 14
d_call: TRBD1
clone_size: NA
cdr3_aa: CASSRTGGFEKLFF
cdr3_nt: TGTGCCAGCAGCCGTACAGGGGGCTTTGAAAAACTGTTTTTT

j_call: TRBJ2-1
v_call: TRBV7-6
cdr3_length: 16
d_call: TRBD2
clone_size: once
cdr3_aa: CASSSTPGLGYNEQFF
cdr3_nt: TGTGCCAGCAGTTCGACCCCGGGACTAGGTTACAATGAGCAGTTCTTC

j_call: TRBJ2-1
v_call: TRBV18
cdr3_length: 12
d_call: NA
clone_size: NA
cdr3_aa: CASSPQSNEQFF
cdr3_nt: TGTGCCAGCTCACCACAGAGCAATGAGCAGTTCTTC

j_call: TRBJ1-5
v_call: TRBV18
cdr3_length: 14
d_call: NA
clone_size: NA
cdr3_aa: CASSRGIDVAPQHF
cdr3_nt: TGTGCCAGCTCACGGGGCATCGACGTCGCTCCCCAGCATTTT

j_call: TRBJ2-3
v_call: TRBV28
cdr3_length: 14
d_call: NA
clone_size: NA
cdr3_aa: CASSLLTLANTQYF
cdr3_nt: TGTGCCAGCAGTTTATTGACTCTCGCGAATACGCAGTATTTT

j_call: TRBJ2-7
v_call: TRBV2
cdr3_length: 14
d_call: TRBD2
clone_size: NA
cdr3_aa: CASSEVVGGDEQYF
cdr3_nt: TGTGCCAGCAGTGAAGTAGTGGGGGGGGACGAGCAGTACTTC

j_call: TRBJ2-2
v_call: TRBV28
cdr3_length: 15
d_call: TRBD2
clone_size: once
cdr3_aa: CASSDGLAGTGELFF
cdr3_nt: TGTGCCAGCAGTGACGGACTAGCGGGGACCGGGGAGCTGTTTTTT

j_call: TRBJ1-5
v_call: TRBV10-3
cdr3_length: 14
d_call: TRBD1
clone_size: NA
cdr3_aa: CAISEGGTDQPQHF
cdr3_nt: TGTGCCATCAGTGAAGGAGGGACAGATCAGCCCCAGCATTTT

j_call: TRBJ2-7
v_call: TRBV5-6
cdr3_length: 14
d_call: TRBD1
clone_size: once
cdr3_aa: CASSAGTGPYEQYF
cdr3_nt: TGTGCCAGCAGCGCCGGGACAGGGCCCTACGAGCAGTACTTC

j_call: TRBJ2-3
v_call: TRBV7-9
cdr3_length: 14
d_call: NA
clone_size: NA
cdr3_aa: CASSPPPRTDTQYF
cdr3_nt: TGTGCCAGCAGCCCCCCCCCTAGGACAGATACGCAGTATTTT

j_call: TRBJ2-3
v_call: TRBV6-4
cdr3_length: 14
d_call: TRBD2
clone_size: NA
cdr3_aa: CASSDSVGLGAQYF
cdr3_nt: TGTGCCAGCAGTGACTCGGTCGGACTAGGTGCGCAGTATTTT

j_call: TRBJ2-7
v_call: TRBV20-1
cdr3_length: 11
d_call: NA
clone_size: once
cdr3_aa: CSAPHSREQYF
cdr3_nt: TGCAGTGCTCCTCATTCGAGAGAGCAGTACTTC